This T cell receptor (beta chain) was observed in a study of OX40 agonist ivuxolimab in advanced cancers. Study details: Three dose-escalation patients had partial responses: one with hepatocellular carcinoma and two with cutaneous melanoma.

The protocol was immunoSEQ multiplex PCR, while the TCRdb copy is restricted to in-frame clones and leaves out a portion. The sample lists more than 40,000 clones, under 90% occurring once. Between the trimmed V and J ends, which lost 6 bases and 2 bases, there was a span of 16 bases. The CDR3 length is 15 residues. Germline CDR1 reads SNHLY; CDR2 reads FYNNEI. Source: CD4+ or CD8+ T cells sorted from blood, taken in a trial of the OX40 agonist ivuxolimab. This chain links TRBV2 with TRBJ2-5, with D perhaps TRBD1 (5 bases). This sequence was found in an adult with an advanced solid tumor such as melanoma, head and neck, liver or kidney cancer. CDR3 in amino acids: CASRVSWGGQETQYF. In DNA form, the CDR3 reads TGTGCCAGCAGGGTCTCATGGGGCGGTCAAGAGACCCAGTACTTC. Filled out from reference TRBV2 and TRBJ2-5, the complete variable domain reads EPEVTQTPSHQVTQMGQEVILRCVPISNHLYFYWYRQILGQKVEFLVSFYNNEISEKSEIFDDQFSVERPDGSNFTLKIRSTKLEDSAMYFCASRVSWGGQETQYFGPGTRLLVL.